This entry describes one TCR beta chain. This sample is drawn from a study of graft-versus-host responses after intestinal transplantation. TCRdb's table, derived via immunoSEQ multiplex PCR, lists solely in-frame clones and lacks some. The sample shows about 15,000 clones, around two fifths of them seen only once. Researchers placed some 200,000 CFSE-labeled responder cells in culture with some 200,000 irradiated, violet-dye-labeled stimulator cells. Points from the study as a whole: Those patients showing graft-donor T cell macrochimerism displayed high graft-versus-host to host-versus-graft clonal ratios in allografts. Early HvG declines after transplant were associated with peak circulating GvH clone levels.

Deletions cut 1 base from V and 7 bases from J, with 14 bases between. The CDR3 extends over 15 amino acids. Germline values: CDR1 SGHRS, CDR2 YFSETQ. The rearrangement links TRBV5-1 to TRBJ2-2; D perhaps matches TRBD1 (6 bases). The receptor's source is a human patient who received an intestinal transplant. Sequenced here: alloreactive CD8+ T cells from a mixed lymphocyte reaction culture, sampled before intestinal transplant. As for subset: CFSE-low proliferating T cells sorted from approximately six-day pre-transplant mixed lymphocyte reaction (GvH or HvG direction). The CDR3 sequence is CASSLLGARIGELFF. The DNA for the CDR3 is TGCGCCAGCAGCTTGTTGGGGGCGCGAATCGGGGAGCTGTTTTTT.